The 21 T cell receptor beta chains in this list originate from one sample, sequenced in a study of T cell changes during pregnancy in multiple sclerosis. Repertoires were generated with immunoSEQ multiplex PCR, while TCRdb's copy carries only in-frame clones and drops some. This sample has tens of thousands of clones; 85% to 95% occur once, and the top ten carry more than 3%. Sequenced here: CD8+ T cells from peripheral blood mononuclear cells, sampled in the second trimester of pregnancy. The receptors were sampled from a female donor with multiple sclerosis, enrolled in a pregnancy study.

This clone was recorded once. The chain couples TRBV28 to TRBJ2-1; perhaps TRBD2 as D (6 bases). The germline V gene has CDR1 MDHEN and CDR2 SYDVKM. Trimming left V 3 bases short and J 1 base short, with 13 bases between. This CDR3 comprises 16 residues. CDR3 DNA sequence: TGTGCCAGCAGTTTCTCCGGGACTGATTCCTACAATGAGCAGTTCTTC. It encodes CASSFSGTDSYNEQFF.

This chain links TRBV13 with TRBJ2-6; possibly TRBD1 for D (6 bases). Germline assignment: CDR1 PRHDT and CDR2 FYEKMQ (reference sequence). The V gene lost 3 bases and the J gene lost 4 bases, with 13 bases spanning the gap. The length of the CDR3 is 16 residues. This CDR3 is CASSLGTGRGANVLTF. DNA of the CDR3: TGTGCCAGCAGCTTGGGAACAGGGCGAGGGGCCAACGTCCTGACTTTC. Using reference TRBV13 and TRBJ2-6 for the parts outside the CDR3, the full variable domain is AAGVIQSPRHLIKEKRETATLKCYPIPRHDTVYWYQQGPGQDPQFLISFYEKMQSDKGSIPDRFSAQQFSDYHSELNMSSLELGDSALYFCASSLGTGRGANVLTFGAGSRLTVL.

V is TRBV5-6 and J is TRBJ2-2; 9 bases match TRBD1. The CDR3 covers 16 residues. V gave up 4 bases and J gave up 0 bases; unmatched junction bases: 4. From germline, CDR1 is SGHDT and CDR2 YYEEEE. This CDR3 is CASSRYRGPNTGELFF. Here the CDR3 DNA reads TGTGCCAGCAGCAGATACAGGGGGCCGAACACCGGGGAGCTGTTTTTT. Full variable domain (rest looked up from reference TRBV5-6 and TRBJ2-2): DAGVTQSPTHLIKTRGQQVTLRCSPKSGHDTVSWYQQALGQGPQFIFQYYEEEERQRGNFPDRFSGHQFPNYSSELNVNALLLGDSALYLCASSRYRGPNTGELFFGEGSRLTVL.

The chain recombines TRBV27 with TRBJ1-1; D is possibly TRBD1 (5 bases). This CDR3 spans 13 amino acids. Germline V CDR1 and CDR2: MNHEY, SMNVEV (reference sequence). The V end was cut by 5 bases, the J end by 6 bases, with 13 bases between. The CDR3 region has the DNA TGTGCCAGCAGTGTGACAGCTTGGGCTGAAGCTTTCTTT. Translated: CASSVTAWAEAFF.

CDR3 amino acids: CATRDPGRGAVYEQYF. CDR3 in DNA: TGTGCCACCAGGGACCCGGGCAGGGGCGCGGTCTACGAGCAGTACTTC. V is TRBV15 and J is TRBJ2-7; the D gene is possibly TRBD1 (6 bases). Germline V gives CDR1 LNHNV, CDR2 YYDKDF (reference sequence). The CDR3 contains 16 residues. Trimming shortened V by 6 bases and J by 3 bases, and 21 bases separated the two germline ends.

The DNA of the CDR3 is TGCGCCAGCACTGCGGGACTTCGGGAATTAAATGAGCAGTTCTTC. This translates into CASTAGLRELNEQFF. The chain joins TRBV10-2 to TRBJ2-1, with a weak D call TRBD2 (6 bases). Trimming stripped 7 bases from V and 7 bases from J, with 20 bases between. The CDR3 sequence is 15 residues long. The germline V gene has CDR1 WSHSY and CDR2 SAAADI.

This rearrangement joins TRBV9 to TRBJ2-1, with 12 bases that match TRBD2. Germline V gene sequence: CDR1 SGDLS, CDR2 YYNGEE. CDR3 size: 14 residues. Losses at the gene ends were 4 bases for V and 10 bases for J; bases not matched to a gene: 6. Here the CDR3 DNA reads TGTGCCAGCAGCCAGTCTAGCGGGGGGGCCGAGCAGTTCTTC. Protein: CASSQSSGGAEQFF.

This rearrangement joins TRBV10-3 to TRBJ2-7, with TRBD1 matching over 7 bases. The CDR3 spans 11 residues. V shed 11 bases, J shed 2 bases, and the junction held 3 bases outside the gene matches. Germline V gives CDR1 ENHRY, CDR2 SYGVKD. Written as DNA, the CDR3 is TGTGCCGTTGGGACAGCCTACGAGCAGTACTTC. It codes for CAVGTAYEQYF.

The rearrangement uses TRBV6-5 and TRBJ2-1, with a weak D call TRBD2 (5 bases). V dropped 0 bases and J dropped 7 bases, with 7 bases sitting between them. The V gene's germline CDR1 is MNHEY and CDR2 SVGAGI. CDR3 length: 13 amino acids. Here the CDR3 reads CASSYSTGNEQFF. The CDR3 DNA sequence: TGTGCCAGCAGTTACTCGACGGGGAATGAGCAGTTCTTC.

V usage is TRBV7-2 and J usage is TRBJ1-1, with TRBD1 as a possible D gene (6 bases). V was cut by 4 bases and J by 7 bases, with 16 bases left in between. Looked up from germline, CDR1 is SGHTA and CDR2 is FQGNSA. The CDR3 length is 14 residues. The CDR3 DNA reads TGTGCCAGCAGCTCCTCTGGACAGAACTTTGAAGCTTTCTTT. Protein: CASSSSGQNFEAFF.

This chain uses TRBV6-1 with TRBJ2-7; weak D call: TRBD1 (6 bases). Trimming took off 7 bases at V and 5 bases at J, with 12 bases between the two ends. The CDR3 is 12 residues long. Germline V gives CDR1 MNHNS, CDR2 SASEGT. CDR3 region: CASTGQSHEQYF. CDR3 DNA sequence: TGTGCCAGCACCGGACAGAGCCACGAGCAGTACTTC.

The gene calls are TRBV5-8 and TRBJ1-5, with 7 bases lining up with TRBD1. The ends lost 4 bases at V and 0 bases at J; junction bases unmatched: 7. Germline loops: CDR1 SGHTS, CDR2 YDEGEE. The CDR3 spans 16 residues. In DNA form, the CDR3 reads TGTGCCAGCAGCACGGACAGGCCGAATAGCAATCAGCCCCAGCATTTT. Translation gives CASSTDRPNSNQPQHF.

V usage is TRBV29-1 and J usage is TRBJ2-7; 8 bases align to TRBD2. The length of the CDR3 is 13 residues. Trimming cost V 5 bases and J 4 bases; bases outside gene matches: 7. Looked up from germline, CDR1 is SQVTM and CDR2 is ANQGSEA. The CDR3 region is CSVIPRGGYEQYF. CDR3 DNA sequence: TGCAGCGTTATACCCCGGGGGGGATACGAGCAGTACTTC.

The chain uses TRBV7-9 and TRBJ1-3; no clear D. Germline values: CDR1 SEHNR, CDR2 FQNEAQ (reference sequence). The V gene lost 2 bases and the J gene lost 3 bases, with 20 bases spanning the gap. The CDR3 is made up of 18 amino acids. The CDR3 protein is CASSLTSGDGVGGNTIYF. In nucleotides, the CDR3 is TGTGCCAGCAGCTTAACATCGGGCGACGGGGTTGGTGGAAACACCATATATTTT.

The rearrangement uses TRBV5-1 and TRBJ2-7; TRBD1 is a possible D gene (5 bases). The CDR3 has 16 amino acids. CDR1 SGHRS and CDR2 YFSETQ come from the germline V gene. V dropped 0 bases and J dropped 3 bases, with 16 bases sitting between them. The CDR3, as DNA: TGCGCCAGCAGCTTGGGTTTTCGGACACCAGACTACGAGCAGTACTTC. As protein: CASSLGFRTPDYEQYF.

The rearrangement uses TRBV29-1 and TRBJ2-3; D is perhaps TRBD2 (5 bases). Trimming left V 2 bases short and J 4 bases short, with 10 bases between. The germline CDR1 and CDR2 sequences are SQVTM and ANQGSEA. There are 13 residues in the CDR3. The CDR3 reads CSVESGEADTQYF. In DNA, the CDR3 is TGCAGCGTTGAATCCGGGGAAGCAGATACGCAGTATTTT.

CDR3 bases: TGTGCCAGCAGTCCGGCGGGACTAGGTTTGTCCGGGGAGCTGTTTTTT. This gives the protein CASSPAGLGLSGELFF. V gene TRBV27 combines with J gene TRBJ2-2; 8 bases are a match to TRBD2. CDR1 and CDR2 (germline): MNHEY, SMNVEV (reference sequence). V was clipped by 5 bases and J by 6 bases; unmatched bases: 11. The CDR3 loop spans 16 amino acids.

The chain links TRBV4-2 to TRBJ2-1; 9 positions agree with TRBD2. Germline assignment: CDR1 LGHNA and CDR2 YNFKEQ. V was clipped by 0 bases and J by 5 bases; unmatched bases: 5. The CDR3 loop spans 16 amino acids. CDR3 nucleotide sequence: TGTGCCAGCAGCCAAGATCGGCTAGCGGGACACAATGAGCAGTTCTTC. Translated, it gives CASSQDRLAGHNEQFF.

The chain employs TRBV2 and TRBJ2-1; D might be TRBD1 (5 bases). The V gene lost 6 bases and the J gene lost 6 bases, with 6 bases spanning the gap. This CDR3 has 11 residues. Germline V gene data show CDR1 as SNHLY and CDR2 as FYNNEI. The CDR3 is CASRGLNEQFF. For the CDR3, the DNA is TGTGCCAGCAGGGGGCTCAATGAGCAGTTCTTC.

The CDR3 region has the DNA TGTGCCAGCAGCTTAGGGGCCACAATGAACACTGAAGCTTTCTTT. Protein sequence: CASSLGATMNTEAFF. The chain joins TRBV7-9 to TRBJ1-1; D not resolved. CDR1 and CDR2 from the germline V gene are SEHNR and FQNEAQ (reference sequence). V was pared by 1 base and J by 0 bases, with 9 bases between. This CDR3 is built from 15 residues.

The V and J genes are TRBV2 and TRBJ2-7; 8 bases are shared with TRBD1. The CDR3 has 13 residues. The junction had 1 base not matched to a gene; V was cut back by 4 bases and J by 2 bases. Germline assignment: CDR1 SNHLY and CDR2 FYNNEI. CDR3 sequence reads: CASSGQGTYEQYF. The CDR3 nucleotides are TGTGCCAGCAGTGGACAGGGGACCTACGAGCAGTACTTC.